Listed below are T cell receptor beta chains from one sample, sequenced in a study of regulatory T cells in long-lasting Graves disease. TCRdb recomputed calls from the multiplex PCR reads with MiXCR, one row per CDR3 protein. This table has a few hundred thousand distinct CDR3 sequences, over 20% appearing once. This sample comprised peripheral blood mononuclear cells (PBMCs), obtained at new diagnosis, from a patient treated with antithyroid drugs. These TCRs come from a female donor with Graves disease. Each CDR3 is given with its conserved first and last residue. A D gene is named only where the DNA matches it firmly. Some rows have no size entry. The others give once, few or many, or a class for an expanded clone.

d_call j_call v_call clone_size cdr3_aa cdr3_nt
- TRBJ2-1 TRBV7-2 many CASSLAGGLSNEQFF TGTGCCAGCAGCTTAGCGGGGGGGCTGTCCAATGAGCAGTTCTTC
TRBD2 TRBJ2-3 TRBV20-1 many CSARDFGRSSGGARTQYF TGCAGTGCTAGAGATTTTGGTCGGAGTAGCGGGGGGGCAAGGACGCAGTATTTT
- TRBJ2-1 TRBV7-2 many CASSRDLLNEQFF TGTGCCAGCAGCCGGGACTTACTCAATGAGCAGTTCTTC
- TRBJ2-5 TRBV4-1 - CASSQERTGAQETQYF TGTGCCAGCAGCCAAGAAAGAACAGGCGCCCAAGAGACCCAGTACTTC
- TRBJ1-4 TRBV19 - CASRNRDVEKLFF TGTGCCAGTAGGAACCGGGACGTTGAGAAACTGTTTTTT
TRBD1 TRBJ2-2 TRBV2 many CASSRQGANTGELFF TGTGCCAGCAGTCGACAGGGGGCGAACACCGGGGAGCTGTTTTTT
TRBD1 TRBJ2-1 TRBV7-3 - CASRNRGSSYNEQFF TGTGCCAGCAGAAACAGGGGGAGCTCCTACAATGAGCAGTTCTTC
TRBD2 TRBJ2-1 TRBV5-1 few CASKPSGSVDNEQFF TGCGCCAGCAAACCTAGCGGGAGTGTCGACAATGAGCAGTTCTTC
- TRBJ1-1 TRBV27 many CASMRSDRRAEAFF TGTGCCAGCATGAGATCGGACCGGAGGGCTGAAGCTTTCTTT
- TRBJ2-1 TRBV5-5 many CASSAPGLKNNEQFF TGTGCCAGCAGCGCGCCGGGACTTAAAAACAATGAGCAGTTCTTC
TRBD2 TRBJ2-7 TRBV20-1 many CSAISGDLYEQYF TGCAGTGCCATAAGCGGGGATCTTTACGAGCAGTACTTC
TRBD2 TRBJ2-1 TRBV7-2 many CASSLHSGRSNEQFF TGTGCCAGCAGCTTACATAGCGGGAGAAGCAATGAGCAGTTCTTC
- TRBJ2-5 TRBV27 many CASRHAPGPETQYF TGTGCCAGCAGGCATGCCCCGGGCCCCGAGACCCAGTACTTC
- TRBJ1-6 TRBV27 many CASRDGFASPLHF TGTGCCAGCAGGGACGGGTTTGCTTCACCCCTCCACTTT